This T cell receptor beta chain stems from a study of control samples from healthy donors and cancer patients (TCRdb year 2020). Libraries were constructed by the immunoSEQ multiplex PCR assay. Held by TCRdb, this immuneACCESS table contains in-frame sequences only and omits some clones. Under half of the omission traces to an unresolved V gene where checked; the cause of the rest is unknown. The sample's table lists a count of about 200,000 clones. Jointly, the top ten make up around 2% of the sample. Points on this clone: The specificity of this receptor is unknown. The junction differs from germline at one of its ends, possibly a read error.

Measured from the cysteine to the phenylalanine, the CDR3 is 14 residues long. Only the CDR3 DNA stays, 42 bases, in frame from base 1. From the germline V gene (reference sequence), CDR1 is SSHAT and CDR2 is FNYEAQ. Sequenced material: blood. The TCR comes from a woman in her twenties or thirties in good health. This sequence uses TRBV7-7 and TRBJ2-2; the junction holds 7 bases that match TRBD1. The nucleotides read TGTGCTAGCAGCTACCCGCCAGGGGGCGGGGAGCTGTTTTTT. Translated, it reads CASSYPPGGGELFF. The full variable domain, with segments outside the CDR3 supplied by the reference TRBV7-7 and TRBJ2-2 proteins, appears as GAGVSQSPRYKVTKRGQDVTLRCDPISSHATLYWYQQALGQGPEFLTYFNYEAQPDKSGLPSDRFSAERPEGSISTLTIQRTEQRDSAMYRCASSYPPGGGELFFGEGSRLTVL.